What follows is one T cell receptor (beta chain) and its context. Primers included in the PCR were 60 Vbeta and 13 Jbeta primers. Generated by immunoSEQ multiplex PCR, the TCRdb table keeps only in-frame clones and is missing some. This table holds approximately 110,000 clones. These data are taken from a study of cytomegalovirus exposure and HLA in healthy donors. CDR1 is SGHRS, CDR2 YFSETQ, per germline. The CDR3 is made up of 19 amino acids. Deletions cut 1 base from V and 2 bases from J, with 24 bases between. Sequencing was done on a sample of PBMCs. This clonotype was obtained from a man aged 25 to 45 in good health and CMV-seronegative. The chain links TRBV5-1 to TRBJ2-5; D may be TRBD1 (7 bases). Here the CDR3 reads CASSLPPPARGARQETQYF. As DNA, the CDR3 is TGCGCCAGCAGCTTGCCGCCCCCTGCCAGGGGGGCGAGGCAAGAGACCCAGTACTTC.